Listed below are T cell receptor beta chains from one sample, sequenced in a study of sequential checkpoint blockade in melanoma. Produced via immunoSEQ multiplex PCR; TCRdb's table is partial and in-frame only. The repertoire has under 15,000 clones, about 26% of them found once; the top ten carry roughly 20%. The sequencing here drew on tumor tissue (inferred from file names), taken from a patient given nivolumab and ipilimumab in sequence. The receptors were gathered from a human donor with melanoma. Each CDR3 is given with its conserved first and last residue. Each record gives: clone size, D gene, J gene, V gene, CDR3 DNA, CDR3 protein. The D gene is left open where the match is weak. Size values are once, few and many counts, or a class for expanded clones, and some rows have none.

size: few; D: TRBD1; J: TRBJ2-3; V: TRBV11-1; DNA: TGTGCCAGCAGCCTCGGACAGGGTAACACAGATACGCAGTATTTT; CDR3: CASSLGQGNTDTQYF
size: -; D: -; J: TRBJ2-1; V: TRBV5-1; DNA: TGCGCCAGCAGGCCTGGGGTGACTGGACGGTCCTACAATGAGCAGTTCTTC; CDR3: CASRPGVTGRSYNEQFF
size: few; D: TRBD1; J: TRBJ1-1; V: TRBV6-8; DNA: TGTGCCAGCAGGGAGGGACAGGGTGGCACTGAAGCTTTCTTT; CDR3: CASREGQGGTEAFF
size: few; D: -; J: TRBJ1-1; V: TRBV28; DNA: TGTGCCAGCAGTTTATGGACCGTGAACACTGAAGCTTTCTTT; CDR3: CASSLWTVNTEAFF
size: medium-sized; D: TRBD1; J: TRBJ2-3; V: TRBV10-3; DNA: TGTGCCATCAGTGAGTTCACAGGGGCCTCACGGGGAGATACGCAGTATTTT; CDR3: CAISEFTGASRGDTQYF
size: -; D: TRBD1; J: TRBJ2-5; V: TRBV25-1; DNA: TGTGCCAGCAATGGCGGGGACAGGTGGGGAGAGACCCAGTACTTC; CDR3: CASNGGDRWGETQYF
size: -; D: -; J: TRBJ2-1; V: TRBV18; DNA: TGTGCCAGCTCACCCGTGGGTAACCCCTACAATGAGCAGTTCTTC; CDR3: CASSPVGNPYNEQFF
size: few; D: -; J: TRBJ2-3; V: TRBV28; DNA: TGTGCCAGCAGTCTTGAGACACACACAGATACGCAGTATTTT; CDR3: CASSLETHTDTQYF
size: few; D: -; J: TRBJ2-7; V: TRBV9; DNA: TGTGCCAGCAGTGCGCCCCACTCCTACGAGCAGTACTTC; CDR3: CASSAPHSYEQYF
size: many; D: -; J: TRBJ2-1; V: TRBV25-1; DNA: TGTGCCAGCAGTACCGACCCTGGGGGGGAGCAGTTCTTC; CDR3: CASSTDPGGEQFF
size: -; D: TRBD2; J: TRBJ2-3; V: TRBV6-8; DNA: TGTGCCAGCAGTACTAGCGGGGGGATAGATACGCAGTATTTT; CDR3: CASSTSGGIDTQYF
size: -; D: TRBD1; J: TRBJ1-3; V: TRBV11-3; DNA: TGTGCCAGCAGCTTGGACCCTCGGACAGGGGGCTTAGGAAACACCATATATTTT; CDR3: CASSLDPRTGGLGNTIYF
size: -; D: TRBD2; J: TRBJ2-1; V: TRBV19; DNA: TGTGCCAGTAGTATGGGTCTAGCGGGGACCAAAGAGCAGTTCTTC; CDR3: CASSMGLAGTKEQFF
size: few; D: TRBD1; J: TRBJ1-6; V: TRBV6-8; DNA: TGTGCCAGCAGTGGACAGGATAATTCACCCCTCCACTTT; CDR3: CASSGQDNSPLHF
size: -; D: TRBD1; J: TRBJ1-1; V: TRBV6-8; DNA: TGTGCCAGCAGTTTCCTTGGGACAGGGAACACTGAAGCTTTCTTT; CDR3: CASSFLGTGNTEAFF
size: few; D: TRBD2; J: TRBJ2-1; V: TRBV11-3; DNA: TGTGCCAGCAGCTTGTGGGAGGGCCTCTACAATGAGCAGTTCTTC; CDR3: CASSLWEGLYNEQFF
size: -; D: TRBD1; J: TRBJ2-2; V: TRBV18; DNA: TGTGCCAGCTCACGCGAACAGGGGGCGTCGGACGCCGGGGAGCTGTTTTTT; CDR3: CASSREQGASDAGELFF
size: few; D: TRBD1; J: TRBJ2-1; V: TRBV19; DNA: TGTGCCAGTAGTATCTGGACAGGCTACAATGAGCAGTTCTTC; CDR3: CASSIWTGYNEQFF
size: once; D: TRBD1; J: TRBJ1-1; V: TRBV28; DNA: TGTGCCAGCAGTTCCGGGACAGGGAACGGGGCGGACACTGAAGCTTTCTTT; CDR3: CASSSGTGNGADTEAFF
size: -; D: -; J: TRBJ1-6; V: TRBV25-1; DNA: TGTGCCAGCAGTGAATGGTATGCAGGGGACTCCTATAATTCACCCCTCCACTTT; CDR3: CASSEWYAGDSYNSPLHF
size: few; D: -; J: TRBJ1-4; V: TRBV19; DNA: TGTGCCAGTAGTACCCAGGGCCCTGAAAAACTGTTTTTT; CDR3: CASSTQGPEKLFF
size: few; D: -; J: TRBJ1-1; V: TRBV6-8; DNA: TGTGCCAGCAGTCCGAACCTCTCCTACACTGAAGCTTTCTTT; CDR3: CASSPNLSYTEAFF
size: few; D: TRBD2; J: TRBJ2-7; V: TRBV6-8; DNA: TGTGCCAGCAGTTACGGCGGGGGGATCGAGCAGTACTTC; CDR3: CASSYGGGIEQYF
size: -; D: -; J: TRBJ1-2; V: TRBV6-8; DNA: TGTGCCAGCCGGGGTGACACAGGACATGGCTACACCTTC; CDR3: CASRGDTGHGYTF
size: -; D: TRBD1; J: TRBJ2-7; V: TRBV6-4; DNA: TGTGCCATCACCAGGGGGTGGGAGCAGTACTTC; CDR3: CAITRGWEQYF
size: -; D: -; J: TRBJ2-6; V: TRBV19; DNA: TGTGCCAGTAGGGGATCTGGGGCCAACGTCCTGACTTTC; CDR3: CASRGSGANVLTF
size: few; D: -; J: TRBJ1-2; V: TRBV11-3; DNA: TGTGCCAGCAGCCCCCTGATGGCAGCTAACTATGGCTACACCTTC; CDR3: CASSPLMAANYGYTF